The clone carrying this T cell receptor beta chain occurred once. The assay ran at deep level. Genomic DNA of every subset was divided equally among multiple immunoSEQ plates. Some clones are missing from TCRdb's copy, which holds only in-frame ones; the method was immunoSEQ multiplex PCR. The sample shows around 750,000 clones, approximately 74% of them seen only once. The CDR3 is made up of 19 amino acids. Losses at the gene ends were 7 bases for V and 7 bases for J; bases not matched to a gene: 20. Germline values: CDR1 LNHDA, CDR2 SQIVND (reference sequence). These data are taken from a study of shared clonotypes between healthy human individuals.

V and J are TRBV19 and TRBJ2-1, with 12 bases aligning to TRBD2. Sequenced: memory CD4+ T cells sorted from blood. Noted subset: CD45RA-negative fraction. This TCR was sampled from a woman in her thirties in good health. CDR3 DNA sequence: TGTGCCAGTATGGGCGGACCGGGGTCTAGCGGGAGGGCCAGTAATGAGCAGTTCTTC. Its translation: CASMGGPGSSGRASNEQFF.